This T cell receptor (beta chain) was observed in a study of cytomegalovirus exposure and HLA in healthy donors. Study overall: Out of 398 genotyped donors, around 80% belonged to the Caucasian-associated ancestry cluster.

Vbeta (60) and Jbeta (13) primers were used in the PCR. Per the study methods: An analysis performed later counted 73 million or so unique TCR beta chains (roughly 11 million of them shared). Sequenced by immunoSEQ multiplex PCR; TCRdb stores in-frame clones only, minus some. The DNA gave D and trimming, while V, J and clone size come from that table. The sample includes some 180,000 clones, about 77% seen only once; the top ten take about 2.5%. The CDR3 has 16 residues. CDR1 GTSNPN and CDR2 SVGIG come from the germline V gene (reference sequence). Trimming removed 4 bases at V and 3 bases at J, with 21 bases between. Turning to this clone: Its matching antigen is unknown.

Study-level findings and limits: Relative to equally common others, HLA-associated TCR beta chains showed greater clonal expansion in a later analysis.

Every donor was a healthy person donating bone marrow. This chain uses TRBV30 with TRBJ1-1; perhaps TRBD1 as D (6 bases). The receptor was derived from a woman aged 30 to 39 in good health and CMV-seropositive. Sequencing was performed on PBMCs. CDR3 region: CAWTFRRQVVDTEAFF. CDR3 DNA sequence: TGTGCCTGGACTTTTCGGAGACAGGTTGTGGACACTGAAGCTTTCTTT.